This T cell receptor (beta chain) was sequenced during a study of CD8 T cells in ankylosing spondylitis. Study-wide results and limits: A TCR beta motif of under 10 highly homologous variants appeared characteristic of ankylosing spondylitis blood. According to the report, clones linked to the disease were significantly enriched in matched synovial fluid samples taken from ankylosing spondylitis patients.

On this clonotype: What it binds is not known.

Germline assignment: CDR1 MNHNS and CDR2 SASEGT. This CDR3 spans 15 amino acids. J lost 1 base, V lost 7 bases, and 6 bases had no gene match. Generation of TCR beta libraries employed quantitative 5'-RACE incorporating molecular barcodes. MiXCR, applied by TCRdb to the 5' RACE reads, yields one record per CDR3 protein. The table includes about 450,000 distinct CDR3 sequences, 25% to 30% detected once. The sequenced sample was blood, either unsorted or a sorted T cell fraction (not recorded which). This clonotype originated in a male donor with ankylosing spondylitis. The J gene is TRBJ2-2, the V gene TRBV6-1; 7 bases are a match to TRBD1. CDR3 nucleotide sequence: TGTGCCAGCACCCTGTGGACAGGGAACACCGGGGAGCTGTTTTTT. This translates into CASTLWTGNTGELFF.